The TCR beta chain under discussion was sequenced for a study of T cell repertoires in cytomegalovirus infection. Whole-study findings and limits: Identification of carriers of CMV plus the relevant HLA was performed using cumulative public TCR beta family frequency.

Worth noting for this clonotype: Its antigen is unknown.

TCRdb reanalysed the reads using MiXCR and keeps one entry per CDR3 protein. The sample lists roughly 250,000 distinct CDR3 sequences, over 9% occurring once. CDR3 length: 15 residues. With 1 base removed from V and 0 bases from J, the gap between germline ends came to 9 bases. Germline V lookup: CDR1 DFQATT, CDR2 SNEGSKA (reference sequence). Source material: PBMCs. The gene calls are TRBV20-1 and TRBJ2-2; no firm D call. The source is a human donor in good health (CMV status not recorded). Some clones in this sample may be carry-over from other donors' samples. The DNA for the CDR3 is TGCAGTGCTAGAGGGACCGCTGCGAACACCGGGGAGCTGTTTTTT. Residues: CSARGTAANTGELFF.